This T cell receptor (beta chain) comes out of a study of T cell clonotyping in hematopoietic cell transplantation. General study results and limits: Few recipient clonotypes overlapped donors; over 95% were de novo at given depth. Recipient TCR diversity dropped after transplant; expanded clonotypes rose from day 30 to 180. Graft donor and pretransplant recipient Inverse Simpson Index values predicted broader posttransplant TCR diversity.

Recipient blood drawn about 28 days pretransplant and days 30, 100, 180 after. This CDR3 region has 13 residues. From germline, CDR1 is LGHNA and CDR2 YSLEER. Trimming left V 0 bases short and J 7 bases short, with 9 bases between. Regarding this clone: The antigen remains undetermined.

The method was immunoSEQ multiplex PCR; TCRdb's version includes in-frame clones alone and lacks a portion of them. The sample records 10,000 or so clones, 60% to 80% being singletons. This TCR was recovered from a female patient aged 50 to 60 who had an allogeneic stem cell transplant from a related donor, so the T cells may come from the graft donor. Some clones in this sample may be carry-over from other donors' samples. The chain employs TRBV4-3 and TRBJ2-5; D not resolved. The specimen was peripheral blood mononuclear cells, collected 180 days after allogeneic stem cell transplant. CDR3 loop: CASSQDIRGTQYF. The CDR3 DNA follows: TGCGCCAGCAGCCAAGATATAAGAGGGACCCAGTACTTC.